What follows are 12 T cell receptor beta chains derived from one specimen sequenced in a study of shared clonotypes between healthy human individuals. Clones were read by immunoSEQ multiplex PCR, and TCRdb kept only the in-frame ones, dropping some. In the table there are about 1.1 million clones, about 72% of which are singletons. Sequences were obtained from memory CD4+ T cells from PBMCs. Regarding subset: CD45RA-negative fraction. These receptors all stem from a man aged 18 to 30 in good health. Some clones in this sample may be carry-over from other donors' samples.

The rearrangement links TRBV4-1 to TRBJ1-2; unclear D gene. CDR1 is MGHRA, CDR2 YSYEKL, per germline. This CDR3 spans 16 amino acids. V shed 4 bases and J shed 1 base, with 16 bases lying between them. CDR3 loop: CASSPTGRPINYGYTF. The CDR3 nucleotides are TGCGCCAGCAGCCCTACGGGCCGGCCGATTAACTATGGCTACACCTTC.

The chain employs TRBV28 and TRBJ2-1; 9 nucleotides agree with TRBD2. The CDR3 is 16 residues long. V was pared by 7 bases and J by 12 bases, with 19 bases of the junction left unmatched. Per the germline V gene, CDR1 is MDHEN and CDR2 is SYDVKM. The CDR3, as DNA: TGTGCCAGCACCACTCTTAGCGGGAGAGGAAATCCGAGGCAGTTCTTC. Translating it yields CASTTLSGRGNPRQFF.

V usage is TRBV11-3 and J usage is TRBJ2-1, with D uncertain. The CDR3 loop spans 14 amino acids. Trimming shortened V by 3 bases and J by 0 bases, and 6 bases separated the two germline ends. Germline lookup yields CDR1 SGHNT and CDR2 YENEEA. Here the CDR3 DNA reads TGTGCCAGCAGCTTTAGTGGCTCCTACAATGAGCAGTTCTTC. This translates into CASSFSGSYNEQFF.

V and J are TRBV6-4 and TRBJ1-1, with TRBD1 as a possible D gene (5 bases). Trimming pared 4 bases from V and 0 bases from J, leaving 15 bases between. This CDR3 is 16 amino acids long. Germline assignment: CDR1 MRHNA and CDR2 SNTAGT. In DNA form, the CDR3 reads TGTGCCAGCAGTGTAATCCCAGGGCTCATGAACACTGAAGCTTTCTTT. Amino acids: CASSVIPGLMNTEAFF.

The chain carries TRBV7-2 and TRBJ2-7; 14 nucleotides line up with TRBD2. The CDR3 has 17 amino acids. Germline CDR1 is SGHTA and CDR2 is FQGNSA. V trimming: 3 bases; J trimming: 5 bases; junction bases outside the gene matches: 9. The CDR3 coding sequence is TGTGCCAGCAGCTTCCGACTAGCGGGAGGGCCTTTGGACGAGCAGTACTTC. It is translated as CASSFRLAGGPLDEQYF.

This chain links TRBV7-8 with TRBJ1-5; 7 positions match TRBD1. Trimming removed 5 bases from V and 4 bases from J; junction bases left unmatched: 8. The germline V gene encodes CDR1 SGHVS and CDR2 FQNEAQ. The CDR3 is made up of 15 amino acids. The CDR3 bases are TGTGCCAGCAGCCTAGACAGGGTTGGGAATCAGCCCCAGCATTTT. The encoded protein is CASSLDRVGNQPQHF.

This chain links TRBV7-9 with TRBJ2-5, with unresolved D. V gave up 1 base and J gave up 5 bases, with 14 bases separating them. CDR1 and CDR2 (germline): SEHNR, FQNEAQ (reference sequence). CDR3 length equals 15 residues. The CDR3 DNA sequence: TGTGCCAGCAGCTTAGGGGCAGCTATCTCGGAGACCCAGTACTTC. It translates to CASSLGAAISETQYF.

CDR3 sequence reads: CASSRGGRTNTGELFF. CDR3 DNA: TGTGCCAGCAGCCGAGGCGGGCGGACGAACACCGGGGAGCTGTTTTTT. The chain recombines TRBV11-3 with TRBJ2-2; TRBD2 is a possible D gene (5 bases). The CDR3 covers 16 residues. With 5 bases removed from V and 0 bases from J, the gap between germline ends came to 13 bases. Germline V gene data show CDR1 as SGHNT and CDR2 as YENEEA.

Details on this clone: Other nucleotide sequences in the sample specify the same CDR3. V is TRBV9 and J is TRBJ2-7, with D possibly TRBD1 on 6 matching bases. V lost 2 bases, J lost 1 base, and 13 bases lay in between. CDR3 length equals 15 residues. Germline CDR1 is SGDLS and CDR2 is YYNGEE. In nucleotides, the CDR3 is TGTGCCAGCAGCGTTGGTCCGGACAGTTCCTACGAGCAGTACTTC. This sequence encodes CASSVGPDSSYEQYF.

The V gene is TRBV4-1, the J gene TRBJ2-5; 15 nucleotides agree with TRBD2. V lost 4 bases, J lost 5 bases, and 5 bases stayed unmatched. The CDR3 loop spans 16 amino acids. Germline CDR1 and CDR2: MGHRA and YSYEKL. The CDR3 coding sequence is TGCGCCAGCAGCCTTTGGACTAGCGGGAGGGGGGAGACCCAGTACTTC. Residues: CASSLWTSGRGETQYF.

The V gene is TRBV6-6, the J gene TRBJ2-7, with 10 bases aligning to TRBD2. Germline CDR1 reads MNHNY; CDR2 reads SVGAGI (reference sequence). The CDR3 has 16 amino acids. V was pared by 6 bases and J by 2 bases, with 10 bases of the junction left unmatched. The CDR3 DNA reads as TGTGCCAGCAGGGGTTCACAAGCGGGAGGGGCCTACGAGCAGTACTTC. Translating gives CASRGSQAGGAYEQYF.

CDR3 DNA: TGTGCCAGCAGTCCAGCGGGACTAGGATTGGCCGGGGAGCTGTTTTTT. Its protein product is CASSPAGLGLAGELFF. The chain is built from TRBV28 and TRBJ2-2, with 8 bases aligning to TRBD2. Germline CDR1 MDHEN, CDR2 SYDVKM. The CDR3 covers 16 residues. V was pared by 5 bases and J by 6 bases, with 11 bases of the junction left unmatched.